The 5 T cell receptor beta chains in this list originate from one sample, sequenced in a study of OX40 agonist ivuxolimab in advanced cancers. The assay was immunoSEQ multiplex PCR, and TCRdb's table has in-frame clones only and misses some. The repertoire holds about 62,000 clones, less than 85% seen once, with about 4% in the top ten. Sequences were derived from CD4+ or CD8+ T cells sorted from blood, sampled in a trial of the OX40 agonist ivuxolimab. The receptor source for this set is an adult with an advanced solid tumor such as melanoma, head and neck, liver or kidney cancer.

The rearrangement links TRBV25-1 to TRBJ2-5, with 11 bases matching TRBD1. Germline V lookup: CDR1 MGHDK, CDR2 SYGVNS. This CDR3 is 16 amino acids long. V was clipped by 6 bases and J by 5 bases; unmatched bases: 11. The CDR3 region is CASRESTGTGGETQYF. DNA for the CDR3: TGTGCCAGCAGGGAGAGTACCGGGACAGGGGGGGAGACCCAGTACTTC. Full variable domain (rest looked up from reference TRBV25-1 and TRBJ2-5): EADIYQTPRYLVIGTGKKITLECSQTMGHDKMYWYQQDPGMELHLIHYSYGVNSTEKGDLSSESTVSRIRTEHFPLTLESARPSHTSQYLCASRESTGTGGETQYFGPGTRLLVL.

On this clone: An end of the junction does not agree with germline; a read error may underlie this. The same CDR3 is also encoded by other DNA sequences in this sample. The V gene is TRBV27, the J gene TRBJ1-2; D ambiguous. The germline V gene has CDR1 MNHEY and CDR2 SMNVEV (reference sequence). This CDR3 contains 13 residues. CDR3: CASSFSLGYGYTF. DNA for the CDR3: TGTGCCAGCAGTTTCTCCTTAGGGTATGGCTATACCTTC.

V usage is TRBV2 and J usage is TRBJ1-6; D unresolved. The CDR3 contains 17 residues. Germline V CDR1 and CDR2: SNHLY, FYNNEI. Trimming pared 8 bases from V and 8 bases from J, leaving 25 bases between. The CDR3 DNA is TGTGCCAGCCGCACCTTTAGGAGCGCCGCTAAGGATTCACCCCTCCACTTT. Translating gives CASRTFRSAAKDSPLHF.

The chain joins TRBV6-4 to TRBJ1-1; TRBD1 agrees at 8 bases. Trimming at V came to 1 base and at J to 5 bases, leaving 21 bases not matched to a gene. The CDR3 contains 20 residues. Germline values: CDR1 MRHNA, CDR2 SNTAGT. CDR3 DNA sequence: TGTGCCAGCAGTGACTACCCTTCGGGCAGGGGGCTATGGTTGGGTACTGAAGCTTTCTTT. It encodes CASSDYPSGRGLWLGTEAFF.

This clone was seen a handful of times. V usage is TRBV28 and J usage is TRBJ2-2, with a weak D call TRBD1 (6 bases). The ends were cut back, 6 bases at V and 9 bases at J, with 8 bases in the middle. Germline-derived CDR1 and CDR2 are MDHEN and SYDVKM. The CDR3 runs 11 residues. The CDR3 loop reads CASSTGRELFF. CDR3 nucleotides: TGTGCCAGCAGCACAGGGCGGGAGCTGTTTTTT.